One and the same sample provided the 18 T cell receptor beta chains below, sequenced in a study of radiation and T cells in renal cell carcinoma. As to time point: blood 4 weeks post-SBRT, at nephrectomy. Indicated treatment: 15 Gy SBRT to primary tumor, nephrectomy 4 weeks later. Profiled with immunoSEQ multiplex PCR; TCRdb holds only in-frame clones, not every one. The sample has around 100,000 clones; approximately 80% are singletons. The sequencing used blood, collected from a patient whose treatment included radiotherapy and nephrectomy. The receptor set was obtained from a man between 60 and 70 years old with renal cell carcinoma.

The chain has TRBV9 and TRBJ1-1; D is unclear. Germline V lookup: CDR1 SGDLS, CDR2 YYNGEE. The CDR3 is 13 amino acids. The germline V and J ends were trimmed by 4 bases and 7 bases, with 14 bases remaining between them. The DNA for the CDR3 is TGTGCCAGCAGCTCCCGCTCCTTGGGTGAAGCTTTCTTT. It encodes CASSSRSLGEAFF.

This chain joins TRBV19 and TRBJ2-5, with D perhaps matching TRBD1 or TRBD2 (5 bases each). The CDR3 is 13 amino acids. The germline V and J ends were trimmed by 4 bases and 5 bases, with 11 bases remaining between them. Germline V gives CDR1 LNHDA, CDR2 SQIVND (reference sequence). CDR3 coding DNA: TGTGCCAGTAGTAACCGGGGCCAGGAGACCCAGTACTTC. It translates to CASSNRGQETQYF.

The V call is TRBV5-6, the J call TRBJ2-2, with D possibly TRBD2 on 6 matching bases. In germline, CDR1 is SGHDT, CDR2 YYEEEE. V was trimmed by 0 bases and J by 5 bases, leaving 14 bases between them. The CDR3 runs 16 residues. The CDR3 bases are TGTGCCAGCAGCTTGGCGGGGGAACTATTTACCGGGGAGCTGTTTTTT. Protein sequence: CASSLAGELFTGELFF.

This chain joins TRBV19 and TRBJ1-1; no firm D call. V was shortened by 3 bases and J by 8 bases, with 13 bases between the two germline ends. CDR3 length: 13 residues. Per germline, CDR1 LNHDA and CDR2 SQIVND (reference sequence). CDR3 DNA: TGTGCCAGTAGTATCCCCCCCCAAGGGGAAGCTTTCTTT. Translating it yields CASSIPPQGEAFF.

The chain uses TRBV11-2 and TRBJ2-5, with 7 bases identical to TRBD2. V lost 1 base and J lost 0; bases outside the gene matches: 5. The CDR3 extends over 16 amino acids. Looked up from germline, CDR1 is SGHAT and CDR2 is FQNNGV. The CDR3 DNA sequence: TGTGCCAGCAGCTTAGGCCCAGCGGGGCACCAAGAGACCCAGTACTTC. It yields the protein CASSLGPAGHQETQYF.

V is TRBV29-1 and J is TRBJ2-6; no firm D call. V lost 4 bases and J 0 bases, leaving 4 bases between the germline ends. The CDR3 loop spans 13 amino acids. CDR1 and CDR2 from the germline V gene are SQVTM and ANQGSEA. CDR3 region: CSVVISGANVLTF. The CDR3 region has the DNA TGCAGCGTTGTGATCTCTGGGGCCAACGTCCTGACTTTC.

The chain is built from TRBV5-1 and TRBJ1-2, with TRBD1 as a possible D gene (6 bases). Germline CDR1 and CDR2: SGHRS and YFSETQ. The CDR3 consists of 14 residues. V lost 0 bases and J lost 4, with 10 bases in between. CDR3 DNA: TGCGCCAGCAGCTTGGATAACAGGGTCTATGGCTACACCTTC. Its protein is CASSLDNRVYGYTF. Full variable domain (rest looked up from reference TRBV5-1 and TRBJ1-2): KAGVTQTPRYLIKTRGQQVTLSCSPISGHRSVSWYQQTPGQGLQFLFEYFSETQRNKGNFPGRFSGRQFSNSRSEMNVSTLELGDSALYLCASSLDNRVYGYTFGSGTRLTVV.

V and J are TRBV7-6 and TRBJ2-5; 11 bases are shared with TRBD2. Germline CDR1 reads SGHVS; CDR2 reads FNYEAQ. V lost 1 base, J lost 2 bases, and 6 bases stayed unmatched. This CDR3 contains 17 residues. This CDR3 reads CASSLGLAGMGQETQYF. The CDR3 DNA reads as TGTGCCAGCAGCTTAGGACTAGCGGGAATGGGGCAAGAGACCCAGTACTTC.

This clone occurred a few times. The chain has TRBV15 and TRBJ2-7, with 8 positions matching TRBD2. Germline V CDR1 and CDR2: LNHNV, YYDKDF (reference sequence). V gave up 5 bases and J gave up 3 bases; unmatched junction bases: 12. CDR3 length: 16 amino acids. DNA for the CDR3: TGTGCCACCAGCCGTGGAACCGGGACTAGAGGCTACGAGCAGTACTTC. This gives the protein CATSRGTGTRGYEQYF.

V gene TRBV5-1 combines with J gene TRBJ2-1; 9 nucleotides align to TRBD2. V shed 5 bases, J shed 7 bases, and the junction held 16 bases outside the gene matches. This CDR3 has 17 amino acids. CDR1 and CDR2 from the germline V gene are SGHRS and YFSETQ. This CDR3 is CASSYDRSSGRYNEQFF. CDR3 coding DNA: TGCGCCAGCAGTTATGATAGGTCCAGCGGGAGGTATAATGAGCAGTTCTTC.

The CDR3 DNA reads TGCGCCAGCAGCTTCCGGGACAGTAACAATGAGCAGTTCTTC. Translating it yields CASSFRDSNNEQFF. J is TRBJ2-1 and V is TRBV5-1, with TRBD1 identical over 7 bases. J was trimmed by 5 bases and V by 2 bases; bases with no gene match: 4. The CDR3 spans 14 residues. Germline CDR1 is SGHRS and CDR2 is YFSETQ.

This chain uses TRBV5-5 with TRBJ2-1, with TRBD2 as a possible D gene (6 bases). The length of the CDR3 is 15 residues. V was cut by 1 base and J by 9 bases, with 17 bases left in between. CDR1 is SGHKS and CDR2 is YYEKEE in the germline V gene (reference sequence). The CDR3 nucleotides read TGTGCCAGCAGCTTGAGCCTCTTACTAGCAGGTGAGCAGTTCTTC. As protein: CASSLSLLLAGEQFF. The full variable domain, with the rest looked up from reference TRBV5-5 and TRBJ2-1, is DAGVTQSPTHLIKTRGQQVTLRCSPISGHKSVSWYQQVLGQGPQFIFQYYEKEERGRGNFPDRFSARQFPNYSSELNVNALLLGDSALYLCASSLSLLLAGEQFFGPGTRLTVL.

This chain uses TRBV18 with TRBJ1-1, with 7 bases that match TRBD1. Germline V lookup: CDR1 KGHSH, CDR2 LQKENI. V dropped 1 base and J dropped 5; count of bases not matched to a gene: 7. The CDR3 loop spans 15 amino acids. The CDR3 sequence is CASSPQGAVGTEAFF. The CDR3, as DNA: TGTGCCAGCTCACCACAGGGGGCGGTGGGTACTGAAGCTTTCTTT.

CDR3 protein: CASSESHGSGGYTF. The CDR3 coding sequence is TGTGCCAGCAGTGAATCCCACGGATCGGGAGGCTACACCTTC. The chain combines TRBV6-1 with TRBJ1-2; D unclear. Germline CDR1 and CDR2: MNHNS and SASEGT. The CDR3 totals 14 residues. V lost 2 bases to trimming and J lost 8 bases, with 15 bases between them.

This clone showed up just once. The CDR3 DNA reads as TGCGCCAGCAGCCACGCTTGGGACCCTCGGGAGACCCAGTACTTC. Its translation is CASSHAWDPRETQYF. The gene calls are TRBV4-3 and TRBJ2-5; D may be TRBD1 or TRBD2 (5 bases each). Trimming took off 3 bases at V and 5 bases at J, with 16 bases between the two ends. The length of the CDR3 is 15 residues. CDR1 is LGHNA and CDR2 is YSLEER in the germline V gene.

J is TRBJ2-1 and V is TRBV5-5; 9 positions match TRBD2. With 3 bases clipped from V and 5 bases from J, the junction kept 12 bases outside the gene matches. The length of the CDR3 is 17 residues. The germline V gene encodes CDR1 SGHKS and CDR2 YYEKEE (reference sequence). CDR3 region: CASSSVAGVGYNNEQFF. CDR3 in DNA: TGTGCCAGCAGCTCCGTAGCGGGGGTCGGGTACAACAATGAGCAGTTCTTC.

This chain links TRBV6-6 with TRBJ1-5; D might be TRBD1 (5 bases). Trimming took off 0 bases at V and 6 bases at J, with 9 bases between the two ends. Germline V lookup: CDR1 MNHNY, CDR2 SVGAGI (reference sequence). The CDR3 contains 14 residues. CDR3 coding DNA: TGTGCCAGCAGTTACTCAGGGGTGCGTCAGCCCCAGCATTTT. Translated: CASSYSGVRQPQHF.

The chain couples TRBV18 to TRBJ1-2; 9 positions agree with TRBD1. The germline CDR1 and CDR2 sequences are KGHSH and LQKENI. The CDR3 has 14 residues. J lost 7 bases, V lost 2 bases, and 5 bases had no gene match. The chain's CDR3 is CASSPRQGDSGYTF. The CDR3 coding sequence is TGTGCCAGCTCACCAAGACAGGGGGATTCTGGCTACACCTTC.